These T cell receptor beta chains were read from a single sample in a study of regulatory T cells in long-lasting Graves disease. TCRdb fed the multiplex PCR reads into MiXCR, producing one record per CDR3 protein. There are a few hundred thousand distinct CDR3 sequences in the sample; about 13% occur only once, and 10% lies in the top ten. This same sample was also taken into another study, of T cells in Graves' hyperthyroidism and ophthalmopathy.

Specimen: peripheral blood mononuclear cells (PBMCs), collected at new diagnosis, from a patient treated with antithyroid drugs. The receptors here all came from a man aged 25 to 40 with Graves disease. Both conserved end residues are part of each CDR3. A D gene is named only where the DNA matches it firmly. Rows give clone size only sometimes, using once, few, many, or a class for an expanded clone.

j_call d_call clone_size v_call cdr3_nt cdr3_aa
TRBJ2-1 NA few TRBV16 TGTGCCAGCAGCCAACAGGTCAATGAGCAGTTCTTC CASSQQVNEQFF
TRBJ2-7 TRBD1 many TRBV11-2 TGTGCCAGCAGCTCAAGGACAGGGGGCGGTTACGAGCAGTACTTC CASSSRTGGGYEQYF
TRBJ2-1 TRBD2 NA TRBV3-1 TGTGCCAGCACTTTATCACTAGCGGTGGGGGTCGATGAGCAGTTCTTC CASTLSLAVGVDEQFF
TRBJ2-7 NA once TRBV7-2 TGTGCCAGCAGCTTACAGGGGAACACCTACGAGCAGTACTTC CASSLQGNTYEQYF
TRBJ1-6 NA many TRBV10-3 TGTGCCATCAGTGAGTCGGCAGGCATTAATTCACCCCTCCACTTT CAISESAGINSPLHF
TRBJ2-3 TRBD2 many TRBV7-8 TGTGCCAGCTTGGGGCTAGCGGGAGGCCCAGATACGCAGTATTTT CASLGLAGGPDTQYF
TRBJ2-3 TRBD2 few TRBV6-1 TGTGCCAGCAGTCCATTTTCTAGCGGACGCACAGATACGCAGTATTTT CASSPFSSGRTDTQYF
TRBJ2-1 TRBD2 few TRBV11-1 TGTGCCAGCGTTGGACTAGCGGGAAGTGAGCAGTTCTTC CASVGLAGSEQFF
TRBJ2-6 NA NA TRBV6-5 TGTGCCAGCAGTTACTCTGAAGTACCCTCTGGGGCCAACGTCCTGACTTTC CASSYSEVPSGANVLTF
TRBJ1-1 NA few TRBV6-4 TGTGCCAGCAGTTTGGTAGGGCGTAGGACTGAAGCTTTCTTT CASSLVGRRTEAFF
TRBJ2-3 TRBD2 many TRBV5-1 TGCGCCAGCAGCTTGCAAGCGGGAGGGCCGACAGATACGCAGTATTTT CASSLQAGGPTDTQYF
TRBJ1-2 NA many TRBV20-1 TGCAGTGCCGTGGGAGGGGTACGCTACACCTTC CSAVGGVRYTF
TRBJ1-3 NA NA TRBV10-3 TGTGCCATCCTGGTACGGGAAGGAAACACCACATATTTT CAILVREGNTTYF
TRBJ2-3 NA many TRBV20-1 TGCAGTGCTAGAGATCAGGGGCTCACAGATACGCAGTATTTT CSARDQGLTDTQYF
TRBJ1-2 NA many TRBV30 TGTGCCTGGAGTGTCGTAGGAGGGATGGCCTATGGCTACACCTTC CAWSVVGGMAYGYTF
TRBJ2-1 TRBD2 many TRBV6-2/TRBV6-3 TGTGCCAGCAGTTACATAGCGGGAGGGCATGAGCAGTTCTTC CASSYIAGGHEQFF
TRBJ2-7 NA NA TRBV20-1 TGCAGTGCCATGCCTGAGGGCTACGAGCAGTACTTC CSAMPEGYEQYF
TRBJ2-1 TRBD1 NA TRBV9 TGTGCCAGCAGCGTCCCGGGACAGGGTCTTGGGGATGAGCAGTTCTTC CASSVPGQGLGDEQFF
TRBJ2-5 NA many TRBV18 TGTGCCAGCTCACCATATGTAACTCAAGAGACCCAGTACTTC CASSPYVTQETQYF
TRBJ2-7 TRBD1 NA TRBV29-1 TGCAGCGCCCTCCCCGGGACAGTCTCCTACGAGCAGTACTTC CSALPGTVSYEQYF
TRBJ2-2 NA NA TRBV20-1 TGCAGTGCTAGAGCCGGGGGGCTGAACACCGGGGAGCTGTTTTTT CSARAGGLNTGELFF
TRBJ2-3 NA NA TRBV25-1 TGTGCCAGCGGGACCCAGGGAACAGATACGCAGTATTTT CASGTQGTDTQYF
TRBJ2-5 TRBD2 NA TRBV2 TGTGCCAGCAGTCCTAGGACTGGGGGGGATCTAGAGACCCAGTACTTC CASSPRTGGDLETQYF
TRBJ2-7 TRBD1 many TRBV29-1 TGCAGCGTGGCCGCCGGGACAGGGTTCTACGAGCAGTACTTC CSVAAGTGFYEQYF
TRBJ2-7 NA many TRBV7-8 TGTGCCAGCAGCTTAGGGGCTGAAGACAGGACCTTCTCCTACGAGCAGTACTTC CASSLGAEDRTFSYEQYF
TRBJ2-7 NA many TRBV12-3/TRBV12-4 TGTGCCAGCTCCGGGACATCCGCGAATGAGCAGTACTTC CASSGTSANEQYF
TRBJ2-7 TRBD2 many TRBV6-1 TGTGCCAGCGGCTCTGAAGGGACTAGCGGGAGGCAAGAGCAGTACTTC CASGSEGTSGRQEQYF
TRBJ1-2 NA many TRBV27 TGTGCCAGCAGTTTAGTCTTTCGGGCAGGGGATGGCTACACCTTC CASSLVFRAGDGYTF
TRBJ1-2 NA few TRBV7-9 TGTGCCAGCAGCCCCTGGCAGGATTGGAACTATGGCTACACCTTC CASSPWQDWNYGYTF
TRBJ2-1 NA many TRBV24-1 TGTGCCACCAGTGAGGGACGGAGGAGCTCCTACAATGAGCAGTTCTTC CATSEGRRSSYNEQFF
TRBJ2-7 TRBD2 many TRBV6-1 TGTGCCAGCTGGGAAGCGGCCGCGGGGGCCTACGAGCAGTACTTC CASWEAAAGAYEQYF
TRBJ2-3 TRBD1 many TRBV5-1 TGCGCCAGCAGCTTGGCGGGACAGCGCACAGATACGCAGTATTTT CASSLAGQRTDTQYF
TRBJ2-1 NA many TRBV6-2/TRBV6-3 TGTGCCAAGAACCGAAAAAGACAGCATCTGGACAATGAGCAGTTCTTC CAKNRKRQHLDNEQFF
TRBJ2-1 TRBD1 many TRBV12-3/TRBV12-4 TGTGCCAGCAGCCTAGCAGGACAGGGGGCGTTGAATGAGCAGTTCTTC CASSLAGQGALNEQFF
TRBJ2-7 TRBD1 many TRBV12-3/TRBV12-4 TGTGCCAGCAGTTTTATTTGGGACAGGCACGAGCAGTACTTC CASSFIWDRHEQYF
TRBJ2-7 NA many TRBV16 TGTGCCAGCAGCCGGATGGTCTACGAGCAGTACTTC CASSRMVYEQYF
TRBJ2-6 NA many TRBV5-1 TGCGCCAGCACTACCGAGGAATCTGGGGCCAACGTCCTGACTTTC CASTTEESGANVLTF
TRBJ1-5 TRBD1 many TRBV11-2 TGTGCCAGCAGCTTCGACAGGGGTCGACCCCAGCATTTT CASSFDRGRPQHF
TRBJ2-1 TRBD1 few TRBV6-1 TGTGCCAGCAGTGTCGGACAGGGGACTGGGAATGAGCAGTTCTTC CASSVGQGTGNEQFF
TRBJ2-3 NA NA TRBV7-6 TGTGCCAGCAGCTTAAATCCGAGCGGTGGCACAGATACGCAGTATTTT CASSLNPSGGTDTQYF
TRBJ1-2 TRBD1 many TRBV29-1 TGCAGCGTCCGACAGGGGGCCCACTATGGCTACACCTTC CSVRQGAHYGYTF
TRBJ2-1 NA many TRBV27 TGTGCCAGCAGTTTATCACAAACTATCAATGAGCAGTTCTTC CASSLSQTINEQFF
TRBJ1-1 NA many TRBV6-1 TGTGCCAGCAGTCGACGGACTGGAGGGACTGAAGCTTTCTTT CASSRRTGGTEAFF
TRBJ1-6 NA NA TRBV6-2/TRBV6-3 TGTGCCAGCAGTGTACGTTTAGGGGATTCACCCCTCCACTTT CASSVRLGDSPLHF
TRBJ1-1 NA many TRBV9 TGTGCCAGCAGCAAAGGGTGGAGGGCAAATGAAGCTTTCTTT CASSKGWRANEAFF
TRBJ2-7 TRBD2 NA TRBV2 TGTGCCAGCAGTGAACGAAGGAGCGGGAGGGCTTACCCCTACGAGCAGTACTTC CASSERRSGRAYPYEQYF
TRBJ2-7 NA NA TRBV7-9 TGTGCCAGCAGCTTTCGACAGGCAATTGCGGAGCAGTACTTC CASSFRQAIAEQYF
TRBJ2-5 TRBD2 many TRBV20-1 TGCAGTGCTAGGGAGGGAGGGTACCAAGAGACCCAGTACTTC CSAREGGYQETQYF
TRBJ2-7 NA many TRBV27 TGTGCCAGCAGCATAAGGGAGCCGGGGGTCGACTTCTCCTACGAGCAGTACTTC CASSIREPGVDFSYEQYF
TRBJ2-1 NA many TRBV20-1 TGCAGTGCTAGCCGGGAGTTCAATGAGCAGTTCTTC CSASREFNEQFF
TRBJ2-4 NA many TRBV12-3/TRBV12-4 TGTGCCAGCTCTTATATCAGGGAAGCCAAAAACATTCAGTACTTC CASSYIREAKNIQYF
TRBJ1-2 NA few TRBV29-1 TGCAGCGTTGAAACCCAGGGGAGCTATGGCTACACCTTC CSVETQGSYGYTF
TRBJ2-1 NA many TRBV19 TGTGCCAGTAGTCCAAGGGAAAGGGTTTTGCCCTACAATGAGCAGTTCTTC CASSPRERVLPYNEQFF
TRBJ1-2 TRBD1 many TRBV28 TGTGCCAGCAGTTTCGGAGGGACAGGGGTTTATGGCTACACCTTC CASSFGGTGVYGYTF
TRBJ2-7 TRBD2 many TRBV11-2 TGTGCCGTTTCACAGGGGACTAGCGGGCAGCAGGACTACGAGCAGTACTTC CAVSQGTSGQQDYEQYF
TRBJ2-6 NA many TRBV6-1 TGTGCCAGCAAAGCGAGCTCTGGGGCCAACGTCCTGACTTTC CASKASSGANVLTF
TRBJ1-1 TRBD1 many TRBV6-1 TGTGCCAGCAGTCTCGGACAGGGGAAAGGGAACACTGAAGCTTTCTTT CASSLGQGKGNTEAFF
TRBJ2-7 TRBD2 many TRBV5-6 TGTGCCAGCAGCCTGCTTAGCGGGAGGGCCCGATACGAGCAGTACTTC CASSLLSGRARYEQYF